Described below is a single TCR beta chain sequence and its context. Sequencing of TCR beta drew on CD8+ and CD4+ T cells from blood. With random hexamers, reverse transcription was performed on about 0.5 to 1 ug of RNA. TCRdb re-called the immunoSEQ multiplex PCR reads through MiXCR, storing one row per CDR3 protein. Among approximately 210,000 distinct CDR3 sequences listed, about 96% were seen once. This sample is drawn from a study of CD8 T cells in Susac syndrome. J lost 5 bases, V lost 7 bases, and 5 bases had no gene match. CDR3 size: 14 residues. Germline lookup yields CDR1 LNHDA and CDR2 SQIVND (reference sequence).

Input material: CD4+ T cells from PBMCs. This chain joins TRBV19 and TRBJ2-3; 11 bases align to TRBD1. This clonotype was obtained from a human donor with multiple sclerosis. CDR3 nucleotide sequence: TGTGCCAGTACCCGGACAGGGGGCATAGATACGCAGTATTTT. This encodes CASTRTGGIDTQYF.